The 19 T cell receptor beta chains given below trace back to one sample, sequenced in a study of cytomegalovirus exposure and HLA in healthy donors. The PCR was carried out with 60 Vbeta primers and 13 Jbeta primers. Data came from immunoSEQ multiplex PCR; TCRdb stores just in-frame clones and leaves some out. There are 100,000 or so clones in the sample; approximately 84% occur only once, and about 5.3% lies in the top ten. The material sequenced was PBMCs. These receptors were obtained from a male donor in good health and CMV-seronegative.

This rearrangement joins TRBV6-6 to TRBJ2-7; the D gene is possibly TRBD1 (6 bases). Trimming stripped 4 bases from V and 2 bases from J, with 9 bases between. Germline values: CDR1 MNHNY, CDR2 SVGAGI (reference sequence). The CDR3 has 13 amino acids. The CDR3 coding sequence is TGTGCCAGCAGTTCGGACAGACCCTACGAGCAGTACTTC. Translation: CASSSDRPYEQYF.

CDR3 loop: CASSWRLAGEYEQYF. The CDR3 nucleotides are TGTGCCAGCAGCTGGAGACTAGCGGGGGAATACGAGCAGTACTTC. The chain couples TRBV13 to TRBJ2-7, with TRBD2 identical over 12 bases. Germline CDR1 and CDR2: PRHDT and FYEKMQ (reference sequence). This CDR3 spans 15 amino acids. Unmatched junction bases numbered 5, after V lost 4 bases and J lost 4 bases.

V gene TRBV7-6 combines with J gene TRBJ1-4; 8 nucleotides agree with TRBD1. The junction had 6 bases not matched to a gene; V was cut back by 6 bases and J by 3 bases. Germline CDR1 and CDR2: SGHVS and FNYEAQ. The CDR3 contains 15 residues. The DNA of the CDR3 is TGTGCCAGCAGTCCTCAGGGGGCGGCTAATGAAAAACTGTTTTTT. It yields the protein CASSPQGAANEKLFF.

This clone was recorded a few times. The CDR3, as DNA: TGTGCCAGTAGTAGAAGGACAGTAAAAGGCGCTGAAGCTTTCTTT. Protein product: CASSRRTVKGAEAFF. The gene calls are TRBV19 and TRBJ1-1; D may be TRBD1 (6 bases). The germline V gene has CDR1 LNHDA and CDR2 SQIVND (reference sequence). The CDR3 is 15 amino acids. V lost 4 bases and J 6 bases, leaving 18 bases between the germline ends.

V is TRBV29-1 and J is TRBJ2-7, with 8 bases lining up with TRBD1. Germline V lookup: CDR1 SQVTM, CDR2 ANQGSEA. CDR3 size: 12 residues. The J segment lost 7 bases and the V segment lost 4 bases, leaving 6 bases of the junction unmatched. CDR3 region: CSVAQGAREQYF. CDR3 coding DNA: TGCAGCGTTGCGCAGGGGGCGCGGGAGCAGTACTTC.

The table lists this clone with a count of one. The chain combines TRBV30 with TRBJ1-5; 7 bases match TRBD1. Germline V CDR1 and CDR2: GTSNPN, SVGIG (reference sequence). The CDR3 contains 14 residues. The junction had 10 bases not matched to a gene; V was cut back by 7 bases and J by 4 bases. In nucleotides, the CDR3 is TGTGCCTTTACGAGAACAGGGGATAATCAGCCCCAGCATTTT. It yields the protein CAFTRTGDNQPQHF.

As DNA, the CDR3 is TGTGCCAGCAGCCAGATCCTGGACAGTAAAAATGAAAAACTGTTTTTT. Translated: CASSQILDSKNEKLFF. The V gene is TRBV5-5, the J gene TRBJ1-4; tentative D call: TRBD1 (6 bases). Germline V CDR1 and CDR2: SGHKS, YYEKEE (reference sequence). The CDR3 runs 16 residues. The V end was cut by 4 bases, the J end by 5 bases, with 18 bases between.

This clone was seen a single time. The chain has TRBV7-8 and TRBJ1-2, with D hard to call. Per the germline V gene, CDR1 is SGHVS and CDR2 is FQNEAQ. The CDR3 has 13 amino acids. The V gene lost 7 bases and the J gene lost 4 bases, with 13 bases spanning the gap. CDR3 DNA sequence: TGTGCCAGCACCCAGGATAGATTCTATGGCTACACCTTC. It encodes CASTQDRFYGYTF. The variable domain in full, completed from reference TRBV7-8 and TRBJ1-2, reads GAGVSQSPRYKVAKRGQDVALRCDPISGHVSLFWYQQALGQGPEFLTYFQNEAQLDKSGLPSDRFFAERPEGSVSTLKIQRTQQEDSAVYLCASTQDRFYGYTFGSGTRLTVV.

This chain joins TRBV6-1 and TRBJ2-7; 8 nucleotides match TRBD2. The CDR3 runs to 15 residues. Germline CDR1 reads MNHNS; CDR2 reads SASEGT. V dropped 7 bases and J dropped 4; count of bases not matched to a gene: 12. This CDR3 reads CASTFWQAGVYEQYF. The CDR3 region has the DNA TGTGCCAGCACATTTTGGCAAGCGGGAGTATACGAGCAGTACTTC.

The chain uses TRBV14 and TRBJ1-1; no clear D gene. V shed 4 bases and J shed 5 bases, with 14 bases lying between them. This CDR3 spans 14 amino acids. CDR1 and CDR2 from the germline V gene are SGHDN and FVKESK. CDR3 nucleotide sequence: TGTGCCAGCAGCCCCCTCGGAGGGTGGACTGAAGCTTTCTTT. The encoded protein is CASSPLGGWTEAFF.

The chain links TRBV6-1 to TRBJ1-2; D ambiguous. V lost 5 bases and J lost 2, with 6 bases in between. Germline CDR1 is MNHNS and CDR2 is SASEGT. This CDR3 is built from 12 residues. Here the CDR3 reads CASSYSNYGYTF. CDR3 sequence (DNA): TGTGCCAGCAGTTATTCGAACTATGGCTACACCTTC.

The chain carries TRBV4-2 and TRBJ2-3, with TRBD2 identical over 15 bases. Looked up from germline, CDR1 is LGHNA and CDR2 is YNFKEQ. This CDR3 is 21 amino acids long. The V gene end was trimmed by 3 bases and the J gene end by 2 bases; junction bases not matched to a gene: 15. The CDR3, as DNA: TGTGCCAGCAGCCAGGCCATTCCGGGACTAGCGGGAGGCCGATCCACAGATACGCAGTATTTT. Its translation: CASSQAIPGLAGGRSTDTQYF.

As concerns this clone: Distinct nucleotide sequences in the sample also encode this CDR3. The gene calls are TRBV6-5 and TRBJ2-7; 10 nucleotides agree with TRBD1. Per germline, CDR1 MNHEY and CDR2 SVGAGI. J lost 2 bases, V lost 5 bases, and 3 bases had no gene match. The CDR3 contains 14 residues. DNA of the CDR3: TGTGCCAGCAGTCCTGACAGGGGGCCCTACGAGCAGTACTTC. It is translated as CASSPDRGPYEQYF.

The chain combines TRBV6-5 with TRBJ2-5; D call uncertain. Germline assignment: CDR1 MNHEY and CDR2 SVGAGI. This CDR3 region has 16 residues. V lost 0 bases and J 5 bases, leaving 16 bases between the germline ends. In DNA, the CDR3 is TGTGCCAGCAGTTACTCGGCGACCGCGTCCAGGGAGACCCAGTACTTC. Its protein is CASSYSATASRETQYF.

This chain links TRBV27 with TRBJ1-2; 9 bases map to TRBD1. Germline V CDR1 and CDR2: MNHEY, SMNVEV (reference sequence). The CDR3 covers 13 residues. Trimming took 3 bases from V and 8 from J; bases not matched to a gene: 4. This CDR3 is CASSLDRGGGYTF. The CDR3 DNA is TGTGCCAGCAGTTTGGACAGGGGAGGGGGCTACACCTTC.

The CDR3 loop is CAWRAGLSTEAFF. CDR3 coding DNA: TGTGCCTGGAGGGCGGGACTATCGACTGAAGCTTTCTTT. The J gene is TRBJ1-1, the V gene TRBV30; D possibly corresponds to TRBD1 (5 bases). Germline CDR1 reads GTSNPN; CDR2 reads SVGIG (reference sequence). The CDR3 length is 13 residues. V shed 3 bases and J shed 5 bases, with 13 bases lying between them.

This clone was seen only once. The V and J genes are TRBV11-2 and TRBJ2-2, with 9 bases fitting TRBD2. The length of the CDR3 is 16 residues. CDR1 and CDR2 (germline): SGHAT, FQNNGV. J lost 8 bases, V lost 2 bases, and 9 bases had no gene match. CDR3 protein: CASSLRSSGNGGELFF. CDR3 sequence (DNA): TGTGCCAGCAGCTTACGGTCTAGCGGGAACGGGGGGGAGCTGTTTTTT.

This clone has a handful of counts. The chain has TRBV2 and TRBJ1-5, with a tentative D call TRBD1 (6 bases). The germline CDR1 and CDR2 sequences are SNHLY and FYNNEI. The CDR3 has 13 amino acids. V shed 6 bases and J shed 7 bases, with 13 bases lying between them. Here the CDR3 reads CASRVTGNQPQHF. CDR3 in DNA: TGTGCCAGCAGAGTAACAGGGAACCAGCCCCAGCATTTT.

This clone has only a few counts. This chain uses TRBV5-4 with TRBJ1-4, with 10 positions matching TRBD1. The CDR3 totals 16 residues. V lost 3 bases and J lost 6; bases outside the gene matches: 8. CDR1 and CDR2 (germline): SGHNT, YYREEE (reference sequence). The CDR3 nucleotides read TGTGCCAGCAGCTCTGGTTATGGACAGGGGGATGAAAAACTGTTTTTT. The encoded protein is CASSSGYGQGDEKLFF.